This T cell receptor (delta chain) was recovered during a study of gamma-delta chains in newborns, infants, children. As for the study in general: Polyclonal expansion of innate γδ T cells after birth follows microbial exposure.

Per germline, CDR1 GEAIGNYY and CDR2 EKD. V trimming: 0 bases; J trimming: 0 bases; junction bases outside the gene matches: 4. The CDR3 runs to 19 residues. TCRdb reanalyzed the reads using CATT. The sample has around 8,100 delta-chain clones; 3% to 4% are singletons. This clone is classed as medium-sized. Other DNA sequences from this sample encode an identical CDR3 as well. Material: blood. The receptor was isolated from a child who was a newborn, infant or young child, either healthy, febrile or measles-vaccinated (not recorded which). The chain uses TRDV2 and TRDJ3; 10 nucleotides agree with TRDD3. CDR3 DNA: TGTGCCTGTGACACCGTACTGGGGGATTTCTCCTGGGACACCCGACAGATGTTTTTC. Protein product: CACDTVLGDFSWDTRQMFF.